Sequencing of this T cell receptor (beta chain) was carried out in a study of T cell repertoires in cytomegalovirus infection (dated by TCRdb to between 2018 and 2021). About the full investigation: Recently identified HLA-C-restricted CMV epitopes, whose presentation resists viral immunomodulation, were targeted by peptide stimulations together with well-studied HLA-B-restricted epitopes. Because public TCR beta signatures pointed to carriage of CMV infection together with the matching HLA type, the HLA type of each donor mattered for the analysis.

Points the paper makes about the study in general: Cumulative frequency of public TCR beta family members discriminated carriers of CMV infection plus the relevant HLA type in this cohort and an independent roughly 340-donor cohort. The ex vivo response was dominated by HLA-C-restricted CMV-specific TCR beta clonotypes, which also provided the single most frequent clonotype in two of eight donors.

Sequencer: Illumina HiSeq 1500. TCRdb trimmed public reads at Q25 via fastp, called clones via MiXCR and kept in-frame beta chains. Entries are consolidated by CDR3 protein sequence, retaining the most common genes and DNA. The sample records fewer than 1,000,000 distinct CDR3 sequences, 31% of which are singletons. The top ten clones comprise roughly an eighth of the sample. A note on this clonotype: No cognate antigen has been identified for it. Base qualities are not at hand, and no much larger clone is one base apart.

The germline V and J ends show losses of 4 bases and 6 bases respectively, and no gene match explains 5 bases of the junction. For CDR1 and CDR2, the germline V gene (reference sequence) lists MNHNY and SVGAGI. The CDR3 numbers 13 residues from cysteine through phenylalanine. This entry keeps only the CDR3 DNA: 39 bases, framed from base 1. This sample's treatment or condition label indicates: in vitro stimulation with specific CMV peptide epitopes to enrich CMV-specific T cells. Sequencing was performed on cultured CD8+ T cells from PBMCs, taken from culture after CMV antigen stimulation. This receptor was obtained from a human donor in good health (CMV status not recorded). Some clones in this sample may be carry-over from other donors' samples. Recombination linked TRBV6-6 to TRBJ1-1; 7 central nucleotides agree with TRBD1. The nucleotides read TGTGCCAGCAGTTGGGACAGCTCGGCTGAAGCTTTCTTT. Its translation reads: CASSWDSSAEAFF.